This is a list of T cell receptor beta chains from one sample in a study of shared clonotypes between healthy human individuals. The assay was immunoSEQ multiplex PCR, and TCRdb's table has in-frame clones only and misses some. Here the sample spans about 2 million clones, about 95% being singletons. Input material: naive CD8+ T cells sorted from blood. These receptors were collected from a man aged 18 to 30 in good health. Both conserved end residues are part of each CDR3. The order of the fields is J gene, D gene, clone size, V gene, CDR3 protein, CDR3 DNA. The D gene is left open where the match is weak. Rows give clone size only sometimes, using once, few, many, or a class for an expanded clone.

J gene: TRBJ2-7; D gene: NA; clone size: NA; V gene: TRBV30; CDR3 protein: CAWRSAYEQYF; CDR3 DNA: TGTGCCTGGAGATCAGCATACGAGCAGTACTTC
J gene: TRBJ1-1; D gene: TRBD1; clone size: NA; V gene: TRBV10-3; CDR3 protein: CAIRMDRGSGPMNTEAFF; CDR3 DNA: TGTGCCATCAGGATGGACAGGGGATCAGGCCCAATGAACACTGAAGCTTTCTTT
J gene: TRBJ2-3; D gene: NA; clone size: NA; V gene: TRBV10-1; CDR3 protein: CASSEFRGAPPDTQYF; CDR3 DNA: TGCGCCAGCAGTGAGTTTCGGGGGGCGCCCCCAGATACGCAGTATTTT
J gene: TRBJ2-3; D gene: TRBD2; clone size: NA; V gene: TRBV4-1; CDR3 protein: CASSQRLAGGPLDTQYF; CDR3 DNA: TGCGCCAGCAGCCAACGACTAGCGGGAGGGCCATTAGATACGCAGTATTTT
J gene: TRBJ1-2; D gene: NA; clone size: NA; V gene: TRBV9; CDR3 protein: CASSVGLLLGGYTF; CDR3 DNA: TGTGCCAGCAGCGTAGGCCTCCTGCTGGGTGGCTACACCTTC
J gene: TRBJ1-1; D gene: NA; clone size: NA; V gene: TRBV5-1; CDR3 protein: CASSFNRVDTEAFF; CDR3 DNA: TGCGCCAGCAGCTTTAACAGGGTCGACACTGAAGCTTTCTTT
J gene: TRBJ2-7; D gene: NA; clone size: NA; V gene: TRBV13; CDR3 protein: CASSPKDSSYKQYF; CDR3 DNA: TGTGCCAGCAGCCCAAAGGACAGCTCCTACAAGCAGTACTTC
J gene: TRBJ2-7; D gene: NA; clone size: NA; V gene: TRBV10-2; CDR3 protein: CASRWEPGNYEQYF; CDR3 DNA: TGCGCCAGCAGATGGGAGCCAGGAAACTACGAGCAGTACTTC
J gene: TRBJ2-3; D gene: NA; clone size: NA; V gene: TRBV15; CDR3 protein: CATSRAGWGPDTQYF; CDR3 DNA: TGTGCCACCAGCAGAGCGGGGTGGGGGCCAGATACGCAGTATTTT
J gene: TRBJ2-1; D gene: NA; clone size: NA; V gene: TRBV18; CDR3 protein: CASLTRNNEQFF; CDR3 DNA: TGTGCCAGCCTTACTAGGAACAATGAGCAGTTCTTC
J gene: TRBJ1-2; D gene: NA; clone size: NA; V gene: TRBV19; CDR3 protein: CASSMGSPGTNYGYTF; CDR3 DNA: TGTGCCAGTAGTATGGGGAGCCCCGGAACTAACTATGGCTACACCTTC
J gene: TRBJ1-1; D gene: NA; clone size: NA; V gene: TRBV15; CDR3 protein: CATSRDRGIWANTEAFF; CDR3 DNA: TGTGCCACCAGCAGAGATCGGGGCATTTGGGCGAACACTGAAGCTTTCTTT
J gene: TRBJ2-7; D gene: TRBD2; clone size: NA; V gene: TRBV27; CDR3 protein: CASTASIAGGSYEQYF; CDR3 DNA: TGTGCCAGCACGGCGAGTATAGCGGGAGGTTCCTACGAGCAGTACTTC
J gene: TRBJ2-7; D gene: NA; clone size: NA; V gene: TRBV19; CDR3 protein: CASSAEGRLYEQYF; CDR3 DNA: TGTGCCAGTAGTGCCGAGGGGCGACTTTACGAGCAGTACTTC
J gene: TRBJ2-1; D gene: TRBD2; clone size: NA; V gene: TRBV7-9; CDR3 protein: CASSYRAGSSYNEQFF; CDR3 DNA: TGTGCCAGCAGCTATCGAGCGGGGAGCTCCTACAATGAGCAGTTCTTC
J gene: TRBJ1-4; D gene: TRBD1; clone size: NA; V gene: TRBV11-2; CDR3 protein: CASSPFGQGASTNEKLFF; CDR3 DNA: TGTGCCAGCAGCCCCTTCGGACAGGGGGCTTCAACTAATGAAAAACTGTTTTTT
J gene: TRBJ2-7; D gene: NA; clone size: NA; V gene: TRBV12-5; CDR3 protein: CASGLYSSAYEQYF; CDR3 DNA: TGTGCTAGTGGTTTGTATTCCAGTGCATACGAGCAGTACTTC
J gene: TRBJ1-3; D gene: TRBD1; clone size: NA; V gene: TRBV15; CDR3 protein: CATSTEDRAGNTIYF; CDR3 DNA: TGTGCCACCAGCACGGAGGACAGGGCTGGAAACACCATATATTTT
J gene: TRBJ2-7; D gene: TRBD1; clone size: NA; V gene: TRBV7-9; CDR3 protein: CASSLIRDSWREQYF; CDR3 DNA: TGTGCCAGCAGCTTAATCCGGGACAGTTGGCGGGAGCAGTACTTC
J gene: TRBJ2-7; D gene: NA; clone size: NA; V gene: TRBV9; CDR3 protein: CASSVGQDFEQYF; CDR3 DNA: TGTGCCAGCAGCGTAGGACAGGATTTCGAGCAGTACTTC
J gene: TRBJ2-7; D gene: NA; clone size: NA; V gene: TRBV6-1; CDR3 protein: CASSPRTDAYEQYF; CDR3 DNA: TGTGCCAGCAGTCCTCGGACAGATGCCTACGAGCAGTACTTC
J gene: TRBJ2-7; D gene: TRBD1; clone size: NA; V gene: TRBV11-2; CDR3 protein: CASSPQDRGPDEQYF; CDR3 DNA: TGTGCCAGCAGCCCCCAGGACAGGGGGCCAGACGAGCAGTACTTC
J gene: TRBJ2-5; D gene: NA; clone size: once; V gene: TRBV6-5; CDR3 protein: CASSYLDPQSQETQYF; CDR3 DNA: TGTGCCAGCAGTTACTTGGACCCCCAAAGCCAAGAGACCCAGTACTTC
J gene: TRBJ2-1; D gene: NA; clone size: NA; V gene: TRBV29-1; CDR3 protein: CSVVYGNEQFF; CDR3 DNA: TGCAGCGTTGTTTATGGGAATGAGCAGTTCTTC
J gene: TRBJ1-3; D gene: TRBD1; clone size: NA; V gene: TRBV15; CDR3 protein: CATSGDRGSGNTIYF; CDR3 DNA: TGTGCCACCAGCGGGGACAGGGGGTCTGGAAACACCATATATTTT
J gene: TRBJ2-7; D gene: TRBD1; clone size: NA; V gene: TRBV5-8; CDR3 protein: CASSFTGTGAYEQYF; CDR3 DNA: TGTGCCAGCAGCTTCACCGGGACAGGGGCCTACGAGCAGTACTTC
J gene: TRBJ2-2; D gene: NA; clone size: NA; V gene: TRBV9; CDR3 protein: CASSVGPGTGELFF; CDR3 DNA: TGTGCCAGCAGCGTAGGGCCGGGCACCGGGGAGCTGTTTTTT
J gene: TRBJ1-6; D gene: NA; clone size: NA; V gene: TRBV27; CDR3 protein: CASHPEGGRTLEDSPLHF; CDR3 DNA: TGTGCCAGTCACCCGGAGGGGGGGCGTACTTTGGAAGATTCACCCCTCCACTTT
J gene: TRBJ2-3; D gene: TRBD1; clone size: NA; V gene: TRBV10-3; CDR3 protein: CAISASGGFGTDTQYF; CDR3 DNA: TGTGCCATCAGTGCTTCAGGGGGCTTCGGGACAGATACGCAGTATTTT
J gene: TRBJ2-7; D gene: NA; clone size: NA; V gene: TRBV27; CDR3 protein: CASSPTGTYEQYF; CDR3 DNA: TGTGCCAGCAGTCCGACGGGGACCTACGAGCAGTACTTC
J gene: TRBJ2-7; D gene: NA; clone size: NA; V gene: TRBV5-1; CDR3 protein: CASSERPFYEQYF; CDR3 DNA: TGCGCCAGCAGCGAGCGGCCCTTCTACGAGCAGTACTTC
J gene: TRBJ2-1; D gene: NA; clone size: NA; V gene: TRBV10-3; CDR3 protein: CAISDTRDVEQFF; CDR3 DNA: TGTGCCATCAGTGATACTCGCGACGTTGAGCAGTTCTTC
J gene: TRBJ2-1; D gene: NA; clone size: NA; V gene: TRBV5-1; CDR3 protein: CASSLALVGGRDEQFF; CDR3 DNA: TGCGCCAGCAGCTTGGCTCTAGTCGGAGGGCGCGATGAGCAGTTCTTC
J gene: TRBJ2-1; D gene: NA; clone size: NA; V gene: TRBV5-6; CDR3 protein: CASSPGRYNEQFF; CDR3 DNA: TGTGCCAGCAGCCCTGGCCGTTACAATGAGCAGTTCTTC
J gene: TRBJ2-5; D gene: NA; clone size: NA; V gene: TRBV11-2; CDR3 protein: CASSLVGDGLQETQYF; CDR3 DNA: TGTGCCAGCAGCTTAGTAGGGGACGGCCTTCAGGAGACCCAGTACTTC
J gene: TRBJ2-3; D gene: NA; clone size: NA; V gene: TRBV28; CDR3 protein: CASSQLLQDTQYF; CDR3 DNA: TGTGCCAGCAGTCAACTACTACAAGATACGCAGTATTTT
J gene: TRBJ1-2; D gene: NA; clone size: few; V gene: TRBV5-4; CDR3 protein: CASSYDSSIGYTF; CDR3 DNA: TGTGCCAGCAGCTATGATTCATCGATCGGCTACACCTTC
J gene: TRBJ1-2; D gene: TRBD1; clone size: NA; V gene: TRBV7-6; CDR3 protein: CASSPDRGEGYTF; CDR3 DNA: TGTGCCAGCAGCCCAGACAGGGGTGAGGGCTACACCTTC
J gene: TRBJ1-1; D gene: NA; clone size: NA; V gene: TRBV30; CDR3 protein: CAWSMGGGTEAFF; CDR3 DNA: TGTGCCTGGAGTATGGGTGGGGGCACTGAAGCTTTCTTT
J gene: TRBJ2-2; D gene: NA; clone size: once; V gene: TRBV30; CDR3 protein: CASLKKGTGELFF; CDR3 DNA: TGTGCCAGCCTTAAAAAAGGAACCGGGGAGCTGTTTTTT
J gene: TRBJ2-2; D gene: TRBD1; clone size: NA; V gene: TRBV4-1; CDR3 protein: CASSQDEVRGLVTGELFF; CDR3 DNA: TGCGCCAGCAGCCAAGATGAGGTCAGGGGGCTTGTGACCGGGGAGCTGTTTTTT
J gene: TRBJ1-1; D gene: NA; clone size: NA; V gene: TRBV4-2; CDR3 protein: CASSQVGGTEAFF; CDR3 DNA: TGTGCCAGCAGCCAAGTTGGCGGCACTGAAGCTTTCTTT
J gene: TRBJ2-1; D gene: TRBD2; clone size: NA; V gene: TRBV27; CDR3 protein: CASSLPGLAGSNEQFF; CDR3 DNA: TGTGCCAGCAGTTTACCCGGACTAGCGGGGTCCAATGAGCAGTTCTTC
J gene: TRBJ2-7; D gene: NA; clone size: few; V gene: TRBV27; CDR3 protein: CASSPSSYEQYF; CDR3 DNA: TGTGCCAGCAGCCCCAGCTCCTACGAGCAGTACTTC
J gene: TRBJ2-7; D gene: NA; clone size: once; V gene: TRBV7-6; CDR3 protein: CASSSTGPTYEQYF; CDR3 DNA: TGTGCCAGCAGCTCCACGGGACCAACTTACGAGCAGTACTTC
J gene: TRBJ1-2; D gene: TRBD1; clone size: NA; V gene: TRBV27; CDR3 protein: CASSLIGQGVDGYTF; CDR3 DNA: TGTGCCAGCAGTCTAATAGGACAGGGCGTAGATGGCTACACCTTC
J gene: TRBJ2-7; D gene: NA; clone size: once; V gene: TRBV5-8; CDR3 protein: CASSMNGLTGNTYEQYF; CDR3 DNA: TGTGCCAGCAGCATGAACGGACTTACAGGGAATACCTACGAGCAGTACTTC